A selection of T cell receptor beta chains follows, all from one sample in a study of blood T cell repertoires in COVID-19. Clones were read by immunoSEQ multiplex PCR, and TCRdb kept only the in-frame ones, dropping some. The repertoire holds 35,000 to 50,000 clones, with 88% as singletons. Material: peripheral blood. These TCRs come from a woman aged 40 to 50 with acute or convalescent COVID-19. Both conserved end residues are part of each CDR3. A D gene is named only where the DNA matches it firmly. For some rows the clone size is stated as once, few or many, or as a class when expanded; others skip it.

j_call v_call d_call clone_size cdr3_aa cdr3_nt
TRBJ1-1 TRBV4-2 TRBD1 . CASSQDHPGQGRATEAFF TGTGCCAGCAGCCAAGATCACCCGGGACAGGGGAGGGCCACTGAAGCTTTCTTT
TRBJ1-5 TRBV18 . few CASSPLENQPQHF TGTGCCAGCTCACCACTGGAGAATCAGCCCCAGCATTTT
TRBJ1-1 TRBV30 . . CAWSVLKDSEAFF TGTGCCTGGAGTGTACTTAAGGACAGTGAAGCTTTCTTT
TRBJ1-4 TRBV28 TRBD1 . CASSTTTGEAGEKLFF TGTGCCAGCAGTACTACGACAGGGGAGGCCGGCGAAAAACTGTTTTTT
TRBJ1-1 TRBV2 TRBD1 . CASSAQGAVSPEAFF TGTGCCAGCAGTGCACAGGGGGCCGTTAGCCCTGAAGCTTTCTTT
TRBJ1-4 TRBV30 TRBD1 . CARTGTGEGEKLFF TGTGCCCGCACCGGGACAGGGGAAGGAGAAAAACTGTTTTTT
TRBJ2-7 TRBV2 TRBD1 . CASSGAGTGDEYEQYF TGTGCCAGCAGTGGGGCCGGGACAGGGGATGAGTACGAGCAGTACTTC
TRBJ2-7 TRBV5-1 . . CASSLNSYEQYF TGCGCCAGCAGCTTGAACAGCTACGAGCAGTACTTC
TRBJ1-6 TRBV3-1/TRBV3-2 TRBD1 few CASSQGLTGANSPLHF TGTGCCAGCAGCCAAGGTCTGACAGGGGCTAATTCACCCCTCCACTTT
TRBJ1-2 TRBV7-3 TRBD1 . CASSATGQAGGYTF TGTGCCAGCAGCGCGACAGGACAGGCCGGTGGCTACACCTTC
TRBJ1-5 TRBV6-5 . . CASILGSDQPQHF .
TRBJ1-4 TRBV28 . . CASSLLEATNEKLFF TGTGCCAGCAGTTTATTAGAGGCAACTAATGAAAAACTGTTTTTT
TRBJ1-6 TRBV9 TRBD1 . CASSVRTGRGSYNSPLHF TGTGCCAGCAGCGTGAGGACAGGGCGAGGCTCCTATAATTCACCCCTCCACTTT
TRBJ1-6 TRBV27 . . CASSPRQGNSPLHF TGTGCCAGCAGTCCAAGGCAGGGAAATTCACCCCTCCACTTT
TRBJ1-5 TRBV3-1/TRBV3-2 TRBD1 . CASSHGTGNNQPQHF TGTGCCAGCAGCCACGGGACAGGGAACAATCAGCCCCAGCATTTT
TRBJ2-5 TRBV6-5 . . CASSGIRDSQETQYF TGTGCCAGCAGCGGCATCCGGGACTCTCAAGAGACCCAGTACTTC
TRBJ1-2 TRBV19 . . CASRDTPNYGYTF TGTGCCAGTAGGGACACCCCTAACTATGGCTACACCTTC
TRBJ1-2 TRBV6-1 TRBD1 once CASSEAAGQGATDTF TGTGCCAGCAGTGAAGCCGCCGGACAGGGGGCGACGGACACCTTC
TRBJ1-1 TRBV19 . . CASSVPPGTEAFF TGTGCCAGTAGTGTGCCCCCCGGCACTGAAGCTTTCTTT
TRBJ1-2 TRBV11-1 . . CASSEYRAFAGYTF TGTGCCAGCAGCGAGTACAGGGCCTTTGCGGGCTACACCTTC
TRBJ2-5 TRBV28 . . CASVRGDQETQYF TGTGCCAGCGTCAGGGGAGACCAAGAGACCCAGTACTTC
TRBJ2-1 TRBV28 . . CASSFTLALYNEQFF TGTGCCAGCAGTTTTACCCTAGCGTTGTACAATGAGCAGTTCTTC
TRBJ2-1 TRBV27 . . CASSFDYLGNEQFF TGTGCCAGCAGTTTTGACTACTTAGGGAATGAGCAGTTCTTC
TRBJ2-7 TRBV7-2 TRBD1 . CASSLMPGQGLIGGYEQYF TGTGCCAGCAGCCTAATGCCCGGACAGGGGCTAATCGGCGGGTACGAGCAGTACTTC
TRBJ2-7 TRBV6-5 TRBD2 . CASSYSMGGRDEQYF TGTGCCAGCAGTTACTCGATGGGCGGGAGGGACGAGCAGTACTTC
TRBJ2-1 TRBV4-3 TRBD2 . CASSQEMAGGREQFF TGCGCCAGCAGCCAAGAGATGGCGGGGGGACGTGAGCAGTTCTTC
TRBJ1-2 TRBV6-5 TRBD1 . CASTSGQGPVGYTF TGTGCCAGCACTAGCGGACAGGGACCTGTGGGCTACACCTTC
TRBJ1-1 TRBV9 . few CASGPNTEAFF TGTGCCAGCGGCCCGAACACTGAAGCTTTCTTT
TRBJ1-1 TRBV5-1 . . CASSLDGQGPTEAFF TGCGCCAGCAGCTTGGACGGGCAGGGGCCAACTGAAGCTTTCTTT